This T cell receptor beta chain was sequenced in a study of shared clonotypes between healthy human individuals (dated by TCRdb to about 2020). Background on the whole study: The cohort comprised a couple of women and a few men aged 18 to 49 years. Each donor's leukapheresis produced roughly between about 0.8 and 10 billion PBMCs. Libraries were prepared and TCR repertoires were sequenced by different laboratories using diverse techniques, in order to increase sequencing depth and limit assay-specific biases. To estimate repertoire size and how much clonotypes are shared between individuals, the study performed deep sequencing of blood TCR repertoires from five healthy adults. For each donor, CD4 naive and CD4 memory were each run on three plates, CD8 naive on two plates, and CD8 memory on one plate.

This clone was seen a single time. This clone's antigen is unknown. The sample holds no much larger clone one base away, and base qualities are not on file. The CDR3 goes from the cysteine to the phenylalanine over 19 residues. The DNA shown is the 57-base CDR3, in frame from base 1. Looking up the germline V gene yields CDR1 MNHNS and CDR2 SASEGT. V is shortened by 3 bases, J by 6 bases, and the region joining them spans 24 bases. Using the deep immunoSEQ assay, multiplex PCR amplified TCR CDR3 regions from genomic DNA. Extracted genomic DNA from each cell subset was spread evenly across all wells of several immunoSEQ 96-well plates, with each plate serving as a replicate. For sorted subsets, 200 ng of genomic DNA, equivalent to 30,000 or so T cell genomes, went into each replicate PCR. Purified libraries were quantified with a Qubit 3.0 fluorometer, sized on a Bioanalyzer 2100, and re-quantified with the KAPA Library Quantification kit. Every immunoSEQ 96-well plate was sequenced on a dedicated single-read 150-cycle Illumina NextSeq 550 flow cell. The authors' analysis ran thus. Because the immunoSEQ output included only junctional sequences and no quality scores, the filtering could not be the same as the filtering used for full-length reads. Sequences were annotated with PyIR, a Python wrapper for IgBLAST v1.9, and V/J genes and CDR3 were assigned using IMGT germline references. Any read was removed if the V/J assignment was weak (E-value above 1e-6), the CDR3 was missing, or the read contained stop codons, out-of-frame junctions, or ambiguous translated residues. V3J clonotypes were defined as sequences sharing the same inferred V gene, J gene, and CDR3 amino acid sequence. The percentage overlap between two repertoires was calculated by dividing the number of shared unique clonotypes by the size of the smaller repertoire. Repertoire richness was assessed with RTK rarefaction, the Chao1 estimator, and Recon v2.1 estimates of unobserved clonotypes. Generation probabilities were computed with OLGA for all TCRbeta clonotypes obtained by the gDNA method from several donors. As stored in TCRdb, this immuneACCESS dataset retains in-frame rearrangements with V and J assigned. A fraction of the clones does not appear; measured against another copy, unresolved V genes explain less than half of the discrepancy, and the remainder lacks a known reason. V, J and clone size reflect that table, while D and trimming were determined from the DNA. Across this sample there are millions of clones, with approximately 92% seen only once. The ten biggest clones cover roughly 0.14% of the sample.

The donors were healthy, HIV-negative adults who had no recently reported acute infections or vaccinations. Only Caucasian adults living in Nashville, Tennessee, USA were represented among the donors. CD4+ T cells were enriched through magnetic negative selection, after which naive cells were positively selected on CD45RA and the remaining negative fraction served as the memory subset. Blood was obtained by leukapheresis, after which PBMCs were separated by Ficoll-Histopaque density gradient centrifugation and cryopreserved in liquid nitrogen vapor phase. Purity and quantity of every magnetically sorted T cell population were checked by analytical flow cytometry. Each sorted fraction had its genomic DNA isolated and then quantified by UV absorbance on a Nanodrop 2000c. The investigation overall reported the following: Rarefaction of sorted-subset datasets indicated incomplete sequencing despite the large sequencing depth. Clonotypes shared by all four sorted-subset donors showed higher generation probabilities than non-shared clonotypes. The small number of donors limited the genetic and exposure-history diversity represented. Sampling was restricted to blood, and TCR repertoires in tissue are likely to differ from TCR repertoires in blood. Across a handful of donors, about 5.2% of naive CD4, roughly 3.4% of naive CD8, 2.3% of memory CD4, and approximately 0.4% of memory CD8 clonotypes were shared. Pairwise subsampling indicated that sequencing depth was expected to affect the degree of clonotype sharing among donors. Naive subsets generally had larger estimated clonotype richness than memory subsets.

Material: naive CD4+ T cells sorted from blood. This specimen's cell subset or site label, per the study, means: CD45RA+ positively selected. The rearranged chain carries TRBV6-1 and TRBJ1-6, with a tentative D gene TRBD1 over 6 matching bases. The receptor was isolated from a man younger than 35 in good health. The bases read TGTGCCAGCAGTGATCGGCATGGGAATGTGGGGGCAGGTAATTCACCCCTCCACTTT. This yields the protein CASSDRHGNVGAGNSPLHF.